This TCR beta chain originates from a study of T cell responses to AZD1222 COVID-19 vaccine. Broader study findings: Females outnumbered males among donors, who were mostly white British; clonal diversity was possibly underestimated. Spike regions recognized by vaccine-associated CD4 TCRs spanned the protein, led by 160-218 and 743-854.

Repertoires were generated with immunoSEQ multiplex PCR, while TCRdb's copy carries only in-frame clones and drops some. The repertoire holds over 120,000 clones, with roughly 90% as singletons. The CDR3 is 15 residues long. V shed 2 bases and J shed 4 bases, with 14 bases lying between them. Per the germline V gene, CDR1 is KGHSH and CDR2 is LQKENI. As concerns this clone: The antigen is undetermined.

This clonotype originated in an adult who received the MenACWY meningococcal vaccine as a control. Sequences were derived from peripheral blood, sampled 28 days after the second dose of the MenACWY control vaccine. The J gene is TRBJ1-2, the V gene TRBV18; no reliable D call. DNA for the CDR3: TGTGCCAGCTCACCAATGTCGGATCCCTCCTATGGCTACACCTTC. Translated: CASSPMSDPSYGYTF.